This T cell receptor beta chain was recovered during a study of beta chain features in type 1 diabetes. Blood was drawn once from each donor into heparinised tubes. The draws averaged about 120 mL. Reverse transcription of all isolated RNA meant that expressed TCRB transcripts were sequenced. The protocol was immunoSEQ multiplex PCR, while the TCRdb copy is restricted to in-frame clones and leaves out a portion. The table shows over 90,000 clones, with 28% occurring only once. V lost 5 bases and J lost 3; bases outside the gene matches: 6. The CDR3 consists of 14 residues. CDR1 is KGHSH, CDR2 LQKENI, per germline. Study conclusions and caveats: The naive, central memory and Treg TCRB repertoires of patients appeared to be more similar to one another than those of healthy donors. Among patients with Type 1 diabetes, TCRB CDR3s were moderately but significantly shorter in every one of the four CD4+ subsets.

Points on this clone: The antigen remains unidentified.

Sequenced sample: central memory CD4+ T cells from blood. The rearrangement joins TRBV18 to TRBJ1-1; 7 bases map to TRBD1. The receptor comes from a woman aged 18-30 years with type 1 diabetes. CDR3 sequence reads: CASSSGGIDTEAFF. CDR3 in DNA: TGTGCCAGCTCATCAGGGGGGATCGACACTGAAGCTTTCTTT.